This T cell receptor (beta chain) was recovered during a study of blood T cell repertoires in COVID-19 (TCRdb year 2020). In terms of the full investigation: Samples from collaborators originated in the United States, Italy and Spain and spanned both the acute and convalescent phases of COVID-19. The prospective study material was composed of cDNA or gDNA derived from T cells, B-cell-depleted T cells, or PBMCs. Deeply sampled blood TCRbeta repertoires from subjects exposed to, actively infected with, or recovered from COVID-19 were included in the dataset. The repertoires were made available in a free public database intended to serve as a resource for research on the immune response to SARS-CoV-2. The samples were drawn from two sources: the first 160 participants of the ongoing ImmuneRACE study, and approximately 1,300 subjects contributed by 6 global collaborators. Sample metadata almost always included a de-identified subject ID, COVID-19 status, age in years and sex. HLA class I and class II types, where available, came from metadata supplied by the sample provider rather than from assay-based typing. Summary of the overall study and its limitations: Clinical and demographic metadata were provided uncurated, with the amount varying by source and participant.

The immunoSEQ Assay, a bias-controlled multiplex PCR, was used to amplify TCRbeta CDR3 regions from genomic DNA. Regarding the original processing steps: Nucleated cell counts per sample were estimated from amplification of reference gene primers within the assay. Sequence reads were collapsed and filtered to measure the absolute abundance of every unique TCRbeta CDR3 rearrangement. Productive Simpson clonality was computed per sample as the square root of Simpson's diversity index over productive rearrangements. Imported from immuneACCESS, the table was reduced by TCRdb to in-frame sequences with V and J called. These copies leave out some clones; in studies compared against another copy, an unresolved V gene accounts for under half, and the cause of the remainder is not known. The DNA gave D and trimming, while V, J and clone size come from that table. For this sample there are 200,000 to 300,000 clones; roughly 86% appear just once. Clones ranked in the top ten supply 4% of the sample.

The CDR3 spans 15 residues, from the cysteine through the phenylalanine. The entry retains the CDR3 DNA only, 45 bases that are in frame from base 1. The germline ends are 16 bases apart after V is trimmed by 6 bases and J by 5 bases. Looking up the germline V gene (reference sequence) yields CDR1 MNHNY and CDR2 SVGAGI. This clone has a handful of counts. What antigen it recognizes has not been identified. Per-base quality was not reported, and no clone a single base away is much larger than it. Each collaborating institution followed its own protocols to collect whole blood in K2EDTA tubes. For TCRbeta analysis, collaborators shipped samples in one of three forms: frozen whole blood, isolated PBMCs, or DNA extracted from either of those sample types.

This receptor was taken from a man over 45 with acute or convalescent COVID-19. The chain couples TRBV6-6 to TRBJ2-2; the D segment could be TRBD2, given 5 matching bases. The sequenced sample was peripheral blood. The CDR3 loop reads CASSQDPTGTGELFF. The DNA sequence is TGTGCCAGCAGCCAAGACCCGACGGGGACCGGGGAGCTGTTTTTT.